This record concerns one T cell receptor beta chain sequence. The V and J ends lost 1 base and 6 bases, in that order; junction bases with no gene match: 4. Germline V CDR1 and CDR2: SGHDT, YYEEEE. The CDR3 length is 14 residues. The sample belongs to a study of blood T cell repertoires in COVID-19. Study as a whole: The samples span acute and convalescent COVID-19 from the United States, Italy and Spain.

Clones were sequenced by immunoSEQ multiplex PCR, and TCRdb holds only the in-frame ones, with some missing. The sample consists of around 40,000 clones, roughly 78% of them appearing once. What was sequenced was peripheral blood. This clonotype was sampled from an elderly man with active or convalescent COVID-19. V is TRBV5-6 and J is TRBJ2-1; 7 bases align to TRBD2. CDR3 in amino acids: CASSLQGGGNEQFF. The CDR3 bases are TGTGCCAGCAGCTTGCAGGGCGGGGGCAATGAGCAGTTCTTC.